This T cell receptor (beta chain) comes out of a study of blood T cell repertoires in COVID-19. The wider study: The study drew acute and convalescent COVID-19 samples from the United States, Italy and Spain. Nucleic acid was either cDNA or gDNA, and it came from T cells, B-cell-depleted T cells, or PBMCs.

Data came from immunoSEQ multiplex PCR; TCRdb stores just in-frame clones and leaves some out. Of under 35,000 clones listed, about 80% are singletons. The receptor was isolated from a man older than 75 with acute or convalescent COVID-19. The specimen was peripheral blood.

The CDR3 here is CASGPGGAHEQYF. The CDR3 DNA reads as TGTGCCAGCGGCCCCGGGGGGGCCCACGAGCAGTACTTC. The V and J genes are TRBV5-4 and TRBJ2-7, with 8 nucleotides matching TRBD2. Germline CDR1 and CDR2: SGHNT and YYREEE (reference sequence). Trimming at V came to 7 bases and at J to 5 bases, leaving 8 bases not matched to a gene. The CDR3 covers 13 residues.